Presented here are 17 T cell receptor beta chains from one specimen sequenced in a study of CD8 T cells in Susac syndrome. An amount of RNA that ranged from roughly 0.5 to 1 ug was reverse transcribed with random hexamers. A single record per CDR3 protein comes from TCRdb applying MiXCR to the immunoSEQ multiplex PCR reads. The repertoire holds about 300,000 distinct CDR3 sequences, with roughly 85% as singletons. Material for sequencing was CD8+ T cells from PBMCs. Every receptor here comes from a human donor with multiple sclerosis.

This clonotype was observed a single time. DNA of the CDR3: TGTGCCAGCAGTTCTGACAGGGGGAATAATCAGCCCCAGCATTTT. It is translated as CASSSDRGNNQPQHF. The genes are TRBV28 and TRBJ1-5, with 9 nucleotides matching TRBD1. V gave up 4 bases and J gave up 4 bases; unmatched junction bases: 5. The germline CDR1 and CDR2 sequences are MDHEN and SYDVKM. The CDR3 is 15 amino acids.

The chain links TRBV19 to TRBJ1-5, with D possibly TRBD1 on 6 matching bases. Germline assignment: CDR1 LNHDA and CDR2 SQIVND (reference sequence). The CDR3 has 16 residues. Trimming shortened V by 6 bases and J by 0 bases, and 15 bases separated the two germline ends. The CDR3, as DNA: TGTGCCAGTAGGAACCCAGGGGAAATTAGCAATCAGCCCCAGCATTTT. The encoded protein is CASRNPGEISNQPQHF.

The chain joins TRBV18 to TRBJ2-3, with TRBD2 matching 13 bases. The CDR3 has 20 amino acids. V shed 3 bases, J shed 1 base, and the junction held 13 bases outside the gene matches. Germline loops: CDR1 KGHSH, CDR2 LQKENI. CDR3: CASSPWTSGSVALGTDTQYF. In DNA form, the CDR3 reads TGTGCCAGCTCACCGTGGACTAGCGGGAGTGTCGCCTTGGGCACAGATACGCAGTATTTT.

This clonotype was counted between two and nine times. V usage is TRBV5-4 and J usage is TRBJ2-3; 11 nucleotides agree with TRBD2. CDR3 length equals 16 residues. Per the germline V gene, CDR1 is SGHNT and CDR2 is YYREEE (reference sequence). V shed 4 bases and J 6 bases; nucleotides not matched to a gene: 10. CDR3 nucleotides: TGTGCCAGCAGCAGTTTACTAGCGGGAGCATATGATACGCAGTATTTT. It translates to CASSSLLAGAYDTQYF.

This clonotype came up a few times. This chain uses TRBV5-6 with TRBJ2-7, with 13 bases aligning to TRBD2. The CDR3 is 19 amino acids. CDR1 SGHDT and CDR2 YYEEEE come from the germline V gene. J gave up 2 bases and V 1 base, and 12 bases lay outside the gene matches. The DNA for the CDR3 is TGTGCCAGCAGCTTGCCCTTACTAGCGGGAGGGCCCATCGCCTACGAGCAGTACTTC. It translates to CASSLPLLAGGPIAYEQYF.

The rearrangement joins TRBV7-9 to TRBJ2-7; D is ambiguous. Germline CDR1 is SEHNR and CDR2 is FQNEAQ (reference sequence). CDR3 length: 13 amino acids. V lost 5 bases and J lost 3, with 11 bases in between. The DNA of the CDR3 is TGTGCCAGCAGCCCCAGGACGGTCTACGAGCAGTACTTC. It yields the protein CASSPRTVYEQYF.

This clonotype was picked up a small number of times. The chain couples TRBV14 to TRBJ1-1; TRBD1 aligns across 7 bases. The V and J ends lost 1 base and 2 bases, in that order; junction bases with no gene match: 4. Germline assignment: CDR1 SGHDN and CDR2 FVKESK. The CDR3 has 15 amino acids. CDR3 in DNA: TGTGCCAGCAGCCAAGGAACAGGGGTCAACACTGAAGCTTTCTTT. This translates into CASSQGTGVNTEAFF.

V is TRBV9 and J is TRBJ2-2; tentative D call: TRBD2 (6 bases). The CDR3 has 17 amino acids. Trimming removed 6 bases from V and 7 bases from J, with 25 bases in between. Germline lookup yields CDR1 SGDLS and CDR2 YYNGEE. CDR3 sequence reads: CASTNSYGGSTHGELFF. The DNA for the CDR3 is TGTGCCAGCACTAATAGTTACGGAGGGTCCACGCACGGGGAGCTGTTTTTT.

The chain has TRBV6-5 and TRBJ2-1, with a weak D call TRBD2 (5 bases). The CDR3 totals 14 residues. Trimming removed 0 bases from V and 7 bases from J, with 10 bases in between. The V gene's germline CDR1 is MNHEY and CDR2 SVGAGI. The CDR3 DNA reads TGTGCCAGCAGTTACTCTAGCGCTGGAAATGAGCAGTTCTTC. Its protein product is CASSYSSAGNEQFF.

The chain couples TRBV20-1 to TRBJ1-1; tentatively, D is TRBD1 (6 bases). Germline V gene data show CDR1 as DFQATT and CDR2 as SNEGSKA (reference sequence). The length of the CDR3 is 16 residues. V lost 0 bases and J lost 0, with 14 bases in between. Here the CDR3 reads CSARDQDSSMNTEAFF. CDR3 bases: TGCAGTGCTAGAGATCAGGACAGCTCCATGAACACTGAAGCTTTCTTT.

This clonotype was counted only a few times. The V call is TRBV11-2, the J call TRBJ1-3; a weak D match, TRBD1 (5 bases). V lost 5 bases, J lost 8 bases, and 16 bases lay in between. Germline V lookup: CDR1 SGHAT, CDR2 FQNNGV. The CDR3 spans 14 residues. The CDR3 protein is CASSLDRAAYTIYF. The CDR3 DNA reads as TGTGCCAGCAGCCTCGACAGAGCCGCATACACCATATATTTT.

The chain is built from TRBV25-1 and TRBJ2-7; no clear D. From germline, CDR1 is MGHDK and CDR2 SYGVNS. The CDR3 is made up of 12 amino acids. Trimming removed 2 bases at V and 3 bases at J, with 5 bases between. The CDR3 sequence: CASSEGGYEQYF. CDR3 nucleotides: TGTGCCAGCAGTGAAGGTGGCTACGAGCAGTACTTC.

This clonotype was seen only once. The J gene is TRBJ2-1, the V gene TRBV27; D is unresolved. This CDR3 is 13 amino acids long. From germline, CDR1 is MNHEY and CDR2 SMNVEV (reference sequence). Trimming took off 3 bases at V and 4 bases at J, with 7 bases between the two ends. The CDR3 nucleotides read TGTGCCAGCAGTTTTGGGCAGTACAATGAGCAGTTCTTC. Its translation: CASSFGQYNEQFF.

The chain employs TRBV30 and TRBJ1-1, with a tentative D call TRBD1 (5 bases). The V end lost 0 bases, the J end lost 3 bases, and 5 bases lay between the germline ends. The germline V gene encodes CDR1 GTSNPN and CDR2 SVGIG (reference sequence). The length of the CDR3 is 12 residues. The DNA for the CDR3 is TGTGCCTGGAGTGTAGGGGACACTGAAGCTTTCTTT. This gives the protein CAWSVGDTEAFF.

The gene calls are TRBV11-2 and TRBJ1-5; 8 bases fit TRBD1. This CDR3 has 18 residues. Trimming cost V 4 bases and J 0 bases; bases outside gene matches: 11. Germline lookup yields CDR1 SGHAT and CDR2 FQNNGV. The CDR3 DNA is TGTGCCAGCAGCTCCTCCGACAGGGGCGCAGTTAGCAATCAGCCCCAGCATTTT. Amino acid sequence: CASSSSDRGAVSNQPQHF.

The chain employs TRBV28 and TRBJ1-2; 11 nucleotides match TRBD1. The CDR3 sequence is 16 residues long. V gave up 3 bases and J gave up 6 bases; unmatched junction bases: 9. Germline V CDR1 and CDR2: MDHEN, SYDVKM. The CDR3 spells CASSLPTLGQGDGYTF. The CDR3 DNA is TGTGCCAGCAGTTTGCCTACTCTGGGACAGGGGGATGGCTACACCTTC.

This chain connects TRBV11-3 to TRBJ2-5; TRBD2 is a possible D gene (7 bases). From germline, CDR1 is SGHNT and CDR2 YENEEA. This CDR3 has 15 amino acids. The ends were cut back, 5 bases at V and 5 bases at J, with 18 bases in the middle. CDR3 in amino acids: CASSQVSGGVETQYF. The CDR3 DNA reads TGTGCCAGCAGCCAAGTTTCGGGGGGCGTCGAGACCCAGTACTTC.